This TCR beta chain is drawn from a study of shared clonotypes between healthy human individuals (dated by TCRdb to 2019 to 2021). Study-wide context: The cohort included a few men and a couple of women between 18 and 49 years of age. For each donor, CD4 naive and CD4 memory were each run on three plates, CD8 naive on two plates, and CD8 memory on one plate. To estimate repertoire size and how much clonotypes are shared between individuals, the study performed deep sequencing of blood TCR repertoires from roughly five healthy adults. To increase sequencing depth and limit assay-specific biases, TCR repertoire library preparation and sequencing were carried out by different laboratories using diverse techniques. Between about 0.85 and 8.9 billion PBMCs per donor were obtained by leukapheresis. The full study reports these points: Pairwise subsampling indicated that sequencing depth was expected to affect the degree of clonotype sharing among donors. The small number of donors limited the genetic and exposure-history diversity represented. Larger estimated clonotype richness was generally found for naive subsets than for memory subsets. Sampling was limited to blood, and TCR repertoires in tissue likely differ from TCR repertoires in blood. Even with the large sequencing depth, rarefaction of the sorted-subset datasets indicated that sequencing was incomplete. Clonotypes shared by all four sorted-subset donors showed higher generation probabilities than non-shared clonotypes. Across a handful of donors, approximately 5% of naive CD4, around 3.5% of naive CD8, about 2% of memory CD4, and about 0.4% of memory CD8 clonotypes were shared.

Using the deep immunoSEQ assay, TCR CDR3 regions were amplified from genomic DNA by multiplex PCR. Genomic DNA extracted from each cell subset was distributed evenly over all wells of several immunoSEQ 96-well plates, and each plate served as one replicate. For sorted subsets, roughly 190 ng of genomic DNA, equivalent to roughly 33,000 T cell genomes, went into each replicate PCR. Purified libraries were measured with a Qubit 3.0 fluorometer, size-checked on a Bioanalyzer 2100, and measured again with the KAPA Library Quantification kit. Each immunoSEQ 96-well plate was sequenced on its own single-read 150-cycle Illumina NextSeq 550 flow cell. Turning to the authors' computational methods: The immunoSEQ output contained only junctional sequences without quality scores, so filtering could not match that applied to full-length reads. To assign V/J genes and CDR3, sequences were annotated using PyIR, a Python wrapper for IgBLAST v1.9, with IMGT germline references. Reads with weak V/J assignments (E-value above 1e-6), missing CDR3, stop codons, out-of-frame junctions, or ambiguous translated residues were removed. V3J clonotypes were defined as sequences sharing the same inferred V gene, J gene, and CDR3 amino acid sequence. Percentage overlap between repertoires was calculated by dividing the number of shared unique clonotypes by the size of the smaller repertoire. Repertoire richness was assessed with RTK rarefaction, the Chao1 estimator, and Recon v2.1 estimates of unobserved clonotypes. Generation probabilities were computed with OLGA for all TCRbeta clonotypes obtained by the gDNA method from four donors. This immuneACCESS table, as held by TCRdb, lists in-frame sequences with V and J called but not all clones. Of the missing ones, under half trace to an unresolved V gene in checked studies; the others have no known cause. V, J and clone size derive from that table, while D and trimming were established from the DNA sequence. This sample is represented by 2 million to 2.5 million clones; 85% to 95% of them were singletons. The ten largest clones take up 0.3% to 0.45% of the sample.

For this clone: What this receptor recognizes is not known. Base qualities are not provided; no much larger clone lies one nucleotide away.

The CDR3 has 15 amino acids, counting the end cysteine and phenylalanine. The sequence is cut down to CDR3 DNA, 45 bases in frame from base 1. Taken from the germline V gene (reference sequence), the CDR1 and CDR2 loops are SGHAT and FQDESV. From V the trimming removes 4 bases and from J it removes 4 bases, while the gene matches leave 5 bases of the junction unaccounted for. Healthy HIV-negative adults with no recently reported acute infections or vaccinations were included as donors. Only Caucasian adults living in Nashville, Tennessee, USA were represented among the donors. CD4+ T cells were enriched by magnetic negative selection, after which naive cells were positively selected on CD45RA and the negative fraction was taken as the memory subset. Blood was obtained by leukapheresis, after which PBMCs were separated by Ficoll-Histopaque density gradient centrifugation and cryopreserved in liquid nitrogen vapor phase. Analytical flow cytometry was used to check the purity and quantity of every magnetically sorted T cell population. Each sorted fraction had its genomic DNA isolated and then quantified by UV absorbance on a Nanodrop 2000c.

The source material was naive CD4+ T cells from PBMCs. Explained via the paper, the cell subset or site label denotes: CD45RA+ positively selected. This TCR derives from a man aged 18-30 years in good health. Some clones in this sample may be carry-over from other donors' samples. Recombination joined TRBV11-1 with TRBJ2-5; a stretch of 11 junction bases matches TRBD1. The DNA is TGTGCCAGCAGCTCGGGACAGGGGGTCTCAGAGACCCAGTACTTC. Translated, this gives CASSSGQGVSETQYF. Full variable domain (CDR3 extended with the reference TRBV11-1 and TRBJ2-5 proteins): EAEVAQSPRYKITEKSQAVAFWCDPISGHATLYWYRQILGQGPELLVQFQDESVVDDSQLPKDRFSAERLKGVDSTLKIQPAELGDSAMYLCASSSGQGVSETQYFGPGTRLLVL.